The TCR beta chain under discussion was sequenced for a study of cytomegalovirus exposure and HLA in healthy donors. Primers included in the PCR were 60 Vbeta and 13 Jbeta primers. Sequencing used immunoSEQ multiplex PCR; TCRdb keeps in-frame clones, though not all of them. The sample lists approximately 100,000 clones; nearly 80% were seen once. CDR1 is SGHTA and CDR2 is FQGNSA in the germline V gene. Trimming removed 2 bases from V and 0 bases from J; junction bases left unmatched: 6. The CDR3 runs to 16 residues. Study-wide points: Across HLA loci, a later analysis found differing TCR association rates, with DRB1 most and HLA-C fewest. Later findings reportedly placed an Asian-associated ancestry cluster below the approximately 630-donor mean for N-insertions. Analysis performed later found under 20,000 TCR beta sequences associated with HLA alleles at 0.05 false discovery rate. Among CMV-associated TCR beta chains, most appeared HLA-restricted in a later analysis.

About this clone itself: What it recognizes is unknown.

V and J are TRBV7-2 and TRBJ2-7, with TRBD2 identical over 8 bases. The clonotype originates from a woman aged 40 to 50 in good health and CMV-seronegative. Sequences were obtained from PBMCs. The CDR3 DNA reads TGTGCCAGCAGCTTAAATGCGGGGGGAACCTCCTACGAGCAGTACTTC. Translating it yields CASSLNAGGTSYEQYF.